What follows are 3 T cell receptor beta chains derived from one specimen sequenced in a study of CD8 T cells in ankylosing spondylitis. TCRdb reprocessed the 5' RACE reads via MiXCR and lists one record per CDR3 protein. The table has approximately 260,000 distinct CDR3 sequences, less than 10% seen once. Material for sequencing was blood, either unsorted or a sorted T cell fraction (not recorded which). These receptors originate from a male donor with ankylosing spondylitis or in good health (not recorded which).

This clonotype was seen at least ten times. The chain employs TRBV5-1 and TRBJ2-7; D possibly corresponds to TRBD1 (6 bases). Germline values: CDR1 SGHRS, CDR2 YFSETQ. Between the trimmed V and J ends, which lost 2 bases and 2 bases, there was a span of 14 bases. This CDR3 has 15 amino acids. The CDR3 region has the DNA TGCGCCAGCAGCTTAGACCAGGGGAAGACCTACGAGCAGTACTTC. It encodes CASSLDQGKTYEQYF.

This clonotype was observed many times. This chain connects TRBV20-1 to TRBJ1-5; D unresolved. The V gene lost 1 base and the J gene lost 0 bases, with 10 bases spanning the gap. The CDR3 is 15 amino acids. Germline-derived CDR1 and CDR2 are DFQATT and SNEGSKA (reference sequence). CDR3: CSARVSEYSNQPQHF. DNA for the CDR3: TGCAGTGCTAGAGTGTCGGAGTATAGCAATCAGCCCCAGCATTTT.

There are many counts of this clonotype. The rearrangement joins TRBV7-2 to TRBJ2-5; D is perhaps TRBD1 (6 bases). The CDR3 covers 14 residues. From germline, CDR1 is SGHTA and CDR2 FQGNSA. The V end lost 0 bases, the J end lost 4 bases, and 9 bases lay between the germline ends. Written as DNA, the CDR3 is TGTGCCAGCAGCTTAGCGGGGGCGGGAGAGACCCAGTACTTC. Amino acids: CASSLAGAGETQYF. Filled out from reference TRBV7-2 and TRBJ2-5, the complete variable domain reads GAGVSQSPSNKVTEKGKDVELRCDPISGHTALYWYRQSLGQGLEFLIYFQGNSAPDKSGLPSDRFSAERTGGSVSTLTIQRTQQEDSAVYLCASSLAGAGETQYFGPGTRLLVL.